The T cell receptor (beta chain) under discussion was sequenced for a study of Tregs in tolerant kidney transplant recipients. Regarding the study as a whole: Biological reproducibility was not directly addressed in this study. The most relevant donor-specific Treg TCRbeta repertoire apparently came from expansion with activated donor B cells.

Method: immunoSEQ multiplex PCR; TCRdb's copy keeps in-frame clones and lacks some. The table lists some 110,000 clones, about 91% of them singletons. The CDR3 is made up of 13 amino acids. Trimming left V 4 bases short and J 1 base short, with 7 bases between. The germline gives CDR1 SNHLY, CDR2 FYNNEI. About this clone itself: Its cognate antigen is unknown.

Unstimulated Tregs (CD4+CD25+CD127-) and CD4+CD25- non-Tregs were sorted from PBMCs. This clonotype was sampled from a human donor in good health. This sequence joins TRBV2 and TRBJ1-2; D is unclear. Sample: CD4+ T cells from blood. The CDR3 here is CASSVSDNYGYTF. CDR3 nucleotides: TGTGCCAGCAGTGTCAGCGATAACTATGGCTACACCTTC.